Shown below are 30 T cell receptor beta chains from a single sample sequenced in a study (dated by TCRdb to between 2015 and 2017). Preparation of the library involved multiplex PCR. Reads for this sample came from an Ion Torrent PGM. For the approximately 23-patient analysis, adaptor-ligated barcode primers were used to amplify TRBV12-4/TRBJ1-2 clonotypes. Using fastp at Q25 and MiXCR, TCRdb reprocessed the public reads and kept productive beta chains. Rows matching on CDR3 protein sequence are summarized as one entry with the most common DNA and genes. Counted in this sample were 900 to 950 distinct CDR3 sequences; over 7.5% of them appeared once. Clones ranked in the top ten supply 75% to 90% of the sample. The sample was naive CD4+ T cells sorted from blood. This sample's cell subset or site label indicates: naive CD4+ T cells, CD4+CD45RA+CD25-. Receptors were obtained from a female donor with breast cancer.

This clonotype was counted ten times or more. The J gene is TRBJ1-2, the V gene TRBV12-3 or TRBV12-4; 7 bases fit TRBD1. CDR3 length equals 13 residues. V was clipped by 4 bases and J by 4 bases; unmatched bases: 3. The chain's CDR3 is CASSSQGSYGYTF. The CDR3 DNA reads TGTGCCAGCAGTTCACAGGGGTCCTATGGCTACACCTTC.

Many counts were recorded for this clonotype. This rearrangement joins TRBV12-3 or TRBV12-4 to TRBJ1-2, with D possibly being TRBD1 (5 bases). The CDR3 is 14 residues long. Trimming left V 6 bases short and J 5 bases short, with 16 bases between. The CDR3 protein is CASRMTQANYGYTF. DNA of the CDR3: TGTGCCAGCAGGATGACACAGGCGAATTATGGCTACACCTTC.

In this sample, this clonotype is medium-sized. The chain uses TRBV12-3 or TRBV12-4 and TRBJ1-2; TRBD1 might be the D (5 bases). Trimming removed 3 bases from V and 11 bases from J, with 13 bases in between. The CDR3 covers 12 residues. CDR3 coding DNA: TGTGCCAGCAGTTTGTTAGGGGAGAGATACACCTTC. Translating it yields CASSLLGERYTF.

This clonotype is labeled large. The V call is TRBV12-3 or TRBV12-4, the J call TRBJ1-2; 8 bases fit TRBD1. This CDR3 is built from 14 residues. J lost 4 bases, V lost 5 bases, and 6 bases had no gene match. The CDR3 region is CASSPGQGSYGYTF. The CDR3 DNA follows: TGTGCCAGCAGTCCCGGACAGGGCTCCTATGGCTACACCTTC.

In this sample, this clonotype turned up a few times. The J gene is TRBJ1-2, the V gene TRBV12-3 or TRBV12-4; D unclear. The V end was cut by 6 bases, the J end by 4 bases, with 18 bases between. CDR3 length equals 15 residues. DNA of the CDR3: TGTGCCAGCAGGACGTCCTGGGAGTCGGGCTATGGCTACACCTTC. Translation gives CASRTSWESGYGYTF.

This clonotype was recorded at least ten times. V usage is TRBV12-3 or TRBV12-4 and J usage is TRBJ1-2, with 7 bases matching TRBD1. The V segment lost 2 bases and the J segment 7 bases; nucleotides outside the gene matches: 10. This CDR3 region has 15 residues. This chain's CDR3 is CASSLTQTGSSGYTF. For the CDR3, the DNA is TGTGCCAGCAGTTTAACTCAGACAGGGTCGAGTGGCTACACCTTC.

By share, this clonotype ranks as medium-sized. The genes are TRBV12-3 or TRBV12-4 and TRBJ1-2, with TRBD1 as a possible D gene (5 bases). The CDR3 is 13 residues long. The ends were cut back, 6 bases at V and 3 bases at J, with 11 bases in the middle. CDR3 sequence reads: CASRYTGDYGYTF. CDR3 DNA sequence: TGTGCCAGCAGATATACAGGAGACTATGGCTACACCTTC.

By sample share, this clonotype is medium-sized. The chain recombines TRBV12-3 or TRBV12-4 with TRBJ1-2; tentative D call: TRBD1 (6 bases). This CDR3 contains 15 residues. The germline V and J ends were trimmed by 4 bases and 7 bases, with 19 bases remaining between them. The CDR3 region has the DNA TGTGCCAGCAGTTCTACCCCGGGGACAAGCGTTGGCTACACCTTC. As protein: CASSSTPGTSVGYTF.

J is TRBJ1-2 and V is TRBV12-3 or TRBV12-4, with D maybe TRBD1 (6 bases). V was pared by 7 bases and J by 5 bases, with 11 bases between. The CDR3 totals 12 residues. The CDR3 loop is CASNADSYGYTF. The CDR3 coding sequence is TGTGCCAGCAACGCGGACAGTTATGGCTACACCTTC.

The J gene is TRBJ1-2, the V gene TRBV12-3 or TRBV12-4; D ambiguous. Trimming took off 10 bases at V and 7 bases at J, with 19 bases between the two ends. The CDR3 is 13 residues long. The chain's CDR3 is CATSRLSAGGYTF. The CDR3 DNA sequence: TGTGCCACCTCGAGGTTGAGTGCCGGTGGCTACACCTTC.

The chain joins TRBV12-3 or TRBV12-4 to TRBJ1-2; no definite D call. CDR3 length equals 13 residues. V was trimmed by 6 bases and J by 5 bases, leaving 13 bases between them. The CDR3 DNA sequence: TGTGCCAGCAGCCCCTCGGGTGGATATGGCTACACCTTC. It translates to CASSPSGGYGYTF.

The sample holds many counts of this clonotype. The rearrangement links TRBV12-3 or TRBV12-4 to TRBJ1-2; a weak D match, TRBD1 (5 bases). The V gene lost 0 bases and the J gene lost 4 bases, with 15 bases spanning the gap. The CDR3 has 16 residues. The CDR3 sequence is CASSLARGAALYGYTF. CDR3 sequence (DNA): TGTGCCAGCAGTTTAGCGCGTGGGGCGGCGCTCTATGGCTACACCTTC.

The chain is built from TRBV12-3 or TRBV12-4 and TRBJ1-2; no clear D gene. There are 12 residues in the CDR3. Trimming stripped 5 bases from V and 1 base from J, with 5 bases between. CDR3 sequence: CASSPFNYGYTF. The CDR3 region has the DNA TGTGCCAGCAGTCCATTTAACTATGGCTACACCTTC.

J is TRBJ1-2 and V is TRBV12-3 or TRBV12-4; maybe TRBD1 (6 bases). The V gene lost 4 bases and the J gene lost 6 bases, with 12 bases spanning the gap. The CDR3 runs 13 residues. CDR3 bases: TGTGCCAGCAGTTCCAGCCCAGGGGATGGCTACACCTTC. This sequence encodes CASSSSPGDGYTF.

This chain links TRBV12-3 or TRBV12-4 with TRBJ1-2, with a weak D call TRBD1 (6 bases). The ends were cut back, 4 bases at V and 7 bases at J, with 7 bases in the middle. The CDR3 is 11 amino acids. The CDR3 here is CASSSGVGYTF. The CDR3 DNA sequence: TGTGCCAGCAGTTCAGGGGTTGGCTACACCTTC.

A note on this clonotype: This may be a read error: a much more frequent sequence differs by one nucleotide. This rearrangement joins TRBV12-3 or TRBV12-4 to TRBJ1-2; no definite D call. The CDR3 is made up of 14 amino acids. The CDR3 protein is CSSRPSTANYGYTF. Written as DNA, the CDR3 is TGTTCCAGCAGACCGTCTACAGCTAACTATGGCTACACCTTC.

This clonotype was picked up a small number of times. This chain links TRBV12-3 or TRBV12-4 with TRBJ1-2; no definite D call. The CDR3 is 14 amino acids. Trimming pared 0 bases from V and 6 bases from J, leaving 11 bases between. The CDR3 bases are TGTGCCAGCAGTTTAGCGGGCTGGACGGATGGCTACACCTTC. Protein product: CASSLAGWTDGYTF.

In its sample, this clonotype was seen many times. The V call is TRBV12-3 or TRBV12-4, the J call TRBJ1-2, with TRBD1 matching over 7 bases. The CDR3 has 13 residues. The trim removed 6 bases at V and 4 bases at J, leaving 5 bases unmatched. In nucleotides, the CDR3 is TGTGCCAGCAGCCGACAGGGCGGCTATGGCTACACCTTC. Translated, it gives CASSRQGGYGYTF.

This clonotype is termed medium-sized (0.01 to 0.1%). A read error may produce the germline difference seen at one junction end. The chain carries TRBV12-3 or TRBV12-4 and TRBJ1-2, with TRBD1 matching 9 bases. There are 11 residues in the CDR3. CDR3 nucleotide sequence: TGTGCCAGCAGTTTAGGGACAGGGGAACGCTTC. It codes for CASSLGTGERF.

This clonotype was counted many times. The chain links TRBV12-3 or TRBV12-4 to TRBJ1-2; TRBD1 matches at 7 bases. V lost 5 bases, J lost 4 bases, and 4 bases stayed unmatched. CDR3 length: 13 amino acids. The CDR3 loop is CASSPGQIYGYTF. CDR3 in DNA: TGTGCCAGCAGTCCGGGACAGATCTATGGCTACACCTTC.

This clonotype turned up a few times. The rearrangement joins TRBV12-3 or TRBV12-4 to TRBJ1-2; D remains ambiguous. V was pared by 5 bases and J by 3 bases, with 7 bases between. The CDR3 has 12 residues. In DNA form, the CDR3 reads TGTGCCAGCAGTAAGGCTTACTATGGCTACACCTTC. Protein product: CASSKAYYGYTF.

In its sample, this clonotype was seen many times. The chain joins TRBV12-3 or TRBV12-4 to TRBJ1-2; TRBD1 matches at 7 bases. The CDR3 has 13 residues. The trim removed 6 bases at V and 3 bases at J, leaving 4 bases unmatched. The CDR3 protein is CASSQQGHYGYTF. CDR3 sequence (DNA): TGTGCCAGCAGCCAACAGGGGCACTATGGCTACACCTTC.

This clonotype counts as medium-sized. The chain combines TRBV12-3 or TRBV12-4 with TRBJ1-2, with TRBD1 identical over 7 bases. CDR3 length equals 14 residues. Trimming cost V 1 base and J 4 bases; bases outside gene matches: 3. As DNA, the CDR3 is TGTGCCAGCAGTTTAGACCGGGACAGCTATGGCTACACCTTC. As protein: CASSLDRDSYGYTF.

By share, this clonotype counts as medium-sized. The chain carries TRBV12-3 or TRBV12-4 and TRBJ1-2; no reliable D call. This CDR3 has 13 amino acids. V lost 2 bases, J lost 4 bases, and 8 bases lay in between. CDR3 sequence: CASSLTRLYGYTF. CDR3 coding DNA: TGTGCCAGCAGTTTAACCCGCCTCTATGGCTACACCTTC.

As regards this clonotype: A read error is possible here, since a much larger clone lies one base away. This chain uses TRBV12-3 or TRBV12-4 with TRBJ1-2; D may be TRBD1 (6 bases). The CDR3 consists of 13 residues. CDR3 sequence (DNA): TGTACCAGCAGTTTACAGGGTACATATGGCTACACCTTC. Translating gives CTSSLQGTYGYTF.

This clonotype rates as medium-sized. The chain uses TRBV12-3 or TRBV12-4 and TRBJ1-2, with no clear D. Trimming left V 10 bases short and J 7 bases short, with 16 bases between. CDR3 length: 12 amino acids. CDR3 sequence reads: CATLDPWGGYTF. In DNA form, the CDR3 reads TGTGCCACCCTAGACCCGTGGGGTGGCTACACCTTC.

This clonotype qualifies as medium-sized (0.01 to 0.1%). This sequence joins TRBV12-3 or TRBV12-4 and TRBJ1-2; no reliable D call. CDR3 length equals 16 residues. V lost 6 bases, J lost 1 base, and 18 bases lay in between. DNA for the CDR3: TGTGCCAGCAGGACGGACTTCGGGGAAAATAACTATGGCTACACCTTC. Translation: CASRTDFGENNYGYTF.

By its share, this clonotype is medium-sized (0.01 to 0.1%). The CDR3 nucleotides read TGTGCCAGCAGTTTATCTGGCTACACCTTC. Translated: CASSLSGYTF. This chain joins TRBV12-3 or TRBV12-4 and TRBJ1-2; D is unclear. The CDR3 spans 10 residues. Trimming removed 2 bases from V and 7 bases from J, with 2 bases in between.

This clonotype ranks as medium-sized. The J gene is TRBJ1-2, the V gene TRBV12-3 or TRBV12-4, with TRBD1 as a possible D gene (6 bases). The germline V and J ends were trimmed by 10 bases and 0 bases, with 18 bases remaining between them. This CDR3 is built from 15 residues. CDR3 nucleotide sequence: TGTGCCACAAACGACCCCGGGACACCTAACTATGGCTACACCTTC. Translation gives CATNDPGTPNYGYTF.

This clonotype was detected many times. DNA for the CDR3: TGTGCCAGCAGTGGACAGGGAAATACTAACTATGGCTACACCTTC. This translates into CASSGQGNTNYGYTF. The rearrangement joins TRBV12-3 or TRBV12-4 to TRBJ1-2, with TRBD1 matching 8 bases. There are 15 residues in the CDR3. Trimming removed 5 bases from V and 0 bases from J; junction bases left unmatched: 5.